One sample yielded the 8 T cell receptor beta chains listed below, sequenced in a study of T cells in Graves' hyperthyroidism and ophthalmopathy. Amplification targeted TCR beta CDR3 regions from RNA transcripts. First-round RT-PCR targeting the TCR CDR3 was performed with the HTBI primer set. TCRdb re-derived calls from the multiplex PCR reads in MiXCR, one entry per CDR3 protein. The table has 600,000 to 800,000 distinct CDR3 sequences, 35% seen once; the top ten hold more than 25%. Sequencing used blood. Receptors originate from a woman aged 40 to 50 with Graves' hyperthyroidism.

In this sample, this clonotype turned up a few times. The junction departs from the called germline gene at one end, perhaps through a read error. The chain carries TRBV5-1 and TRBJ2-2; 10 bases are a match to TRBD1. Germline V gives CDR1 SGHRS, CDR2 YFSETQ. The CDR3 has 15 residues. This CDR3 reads CASSFGTGEAGELFF. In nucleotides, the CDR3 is TGTGCCAGCAGCTTTGGGACAGGGGAGGCCGGGGAGCTGTTTTTT.

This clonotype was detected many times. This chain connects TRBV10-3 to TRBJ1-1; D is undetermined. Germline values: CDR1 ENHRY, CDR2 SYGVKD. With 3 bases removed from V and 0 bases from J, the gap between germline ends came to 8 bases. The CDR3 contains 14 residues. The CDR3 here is CAISDGVMNTEAFF. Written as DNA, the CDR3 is TGTGCCATCAGTGATGGGGTAATGAACACTGAAGCTTTCTTT.

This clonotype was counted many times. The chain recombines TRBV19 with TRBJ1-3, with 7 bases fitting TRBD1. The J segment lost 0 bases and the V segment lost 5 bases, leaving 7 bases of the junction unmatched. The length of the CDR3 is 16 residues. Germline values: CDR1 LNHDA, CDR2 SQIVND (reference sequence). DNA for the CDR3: TGTGCCAGTAGTTCGGGGGACAGAAGCTCTGGAAACACCATATATTTT. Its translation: CASSSGDRSSGNTIYF.

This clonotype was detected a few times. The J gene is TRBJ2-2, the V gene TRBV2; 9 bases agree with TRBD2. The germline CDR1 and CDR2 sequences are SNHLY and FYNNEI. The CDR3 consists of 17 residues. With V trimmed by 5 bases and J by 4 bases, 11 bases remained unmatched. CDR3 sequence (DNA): TGTGCCAGCAGTTCGCCGGCTACAGCGGGAGGCACCGGGGAGCTGTTTTTT. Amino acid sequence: CASSSPATAGGTGELFF.

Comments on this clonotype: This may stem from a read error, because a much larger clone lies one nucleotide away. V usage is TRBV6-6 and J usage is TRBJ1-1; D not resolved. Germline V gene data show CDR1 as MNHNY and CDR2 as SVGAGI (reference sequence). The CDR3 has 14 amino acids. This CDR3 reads CASSYSGSNAEAFF. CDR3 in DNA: TGTGCCAGCAGTTACTCGGGATCGAACGCTGAAGCTTTCTTT.

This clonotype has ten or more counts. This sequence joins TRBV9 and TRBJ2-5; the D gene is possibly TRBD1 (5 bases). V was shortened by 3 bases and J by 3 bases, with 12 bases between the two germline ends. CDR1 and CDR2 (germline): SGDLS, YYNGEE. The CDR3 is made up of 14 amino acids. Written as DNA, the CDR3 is TGTGCCAGCAGCGAAGTCGGCAGGGAAGAGACCCAGTACTTC. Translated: CASSEVGREETQYF.

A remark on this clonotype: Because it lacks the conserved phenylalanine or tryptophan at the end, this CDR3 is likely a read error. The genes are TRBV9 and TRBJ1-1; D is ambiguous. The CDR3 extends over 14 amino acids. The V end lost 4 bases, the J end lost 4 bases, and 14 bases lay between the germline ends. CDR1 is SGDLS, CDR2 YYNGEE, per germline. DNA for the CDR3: TGTGCCAGCAGCAATGGCCTCCCAGGCACTGAAGCTTTCCTT. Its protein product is CASSNGLPGTEAFL.

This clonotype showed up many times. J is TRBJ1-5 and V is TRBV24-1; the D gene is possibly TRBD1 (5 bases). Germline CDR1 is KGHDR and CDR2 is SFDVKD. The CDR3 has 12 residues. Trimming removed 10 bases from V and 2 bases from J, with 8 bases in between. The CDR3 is CATQGRNQPQHF. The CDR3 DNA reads TGTGCCACTCAGGGACGCAATCAGCCCCAGCATTTT.